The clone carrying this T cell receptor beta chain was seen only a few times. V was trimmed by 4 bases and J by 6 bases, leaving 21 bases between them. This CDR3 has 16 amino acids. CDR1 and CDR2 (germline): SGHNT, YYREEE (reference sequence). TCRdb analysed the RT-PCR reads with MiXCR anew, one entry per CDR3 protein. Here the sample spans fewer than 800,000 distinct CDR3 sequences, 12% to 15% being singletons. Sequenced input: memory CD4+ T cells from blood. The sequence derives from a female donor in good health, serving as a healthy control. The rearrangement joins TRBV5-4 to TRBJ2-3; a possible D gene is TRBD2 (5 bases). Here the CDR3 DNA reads TGTGCCAGCAGCCCCCTCCCCTCCGACTATGGGGATACGCAGTATTTT. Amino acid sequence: CASSPLPSDYGDTQYF.